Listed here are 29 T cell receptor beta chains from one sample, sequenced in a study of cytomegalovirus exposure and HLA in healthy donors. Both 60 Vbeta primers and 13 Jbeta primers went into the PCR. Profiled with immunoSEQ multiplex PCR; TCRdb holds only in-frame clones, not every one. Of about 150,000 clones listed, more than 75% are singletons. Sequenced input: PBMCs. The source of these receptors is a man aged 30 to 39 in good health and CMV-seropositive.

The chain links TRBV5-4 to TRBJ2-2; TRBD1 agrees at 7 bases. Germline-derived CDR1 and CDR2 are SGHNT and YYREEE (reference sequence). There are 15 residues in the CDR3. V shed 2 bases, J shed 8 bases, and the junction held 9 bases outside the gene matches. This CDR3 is CASSFPTGASGELFF. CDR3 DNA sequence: TGTGCCAGCAGCTTTCCCACAGGGGCCTCGGGGGAGCTGTTTTTT.

DNA for the CDR3: TGTGCCAGCAGTCCCGGGACAGGGGGCGCTGGGGCCAACGTCCTGACTTTC. Amino acids: CASSPGTGGAGANVLTF. This sequence joins TRBV28 and TRBJ2-6, with 12 bases matching TRBD1. Per germline, CDR1 MDHEN and CDR2 SYDVKM. J gave up 2 bases and V 5 bases, and 4 bases lay outside the gene matches. This CDR3 spans 17 amino acids.

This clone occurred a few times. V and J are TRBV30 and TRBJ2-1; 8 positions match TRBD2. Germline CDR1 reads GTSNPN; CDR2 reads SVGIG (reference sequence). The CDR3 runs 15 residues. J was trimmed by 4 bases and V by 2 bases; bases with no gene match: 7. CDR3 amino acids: CAWSRGGGGYNEQFF. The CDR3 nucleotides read TGTGCCTGGAGTCGGGGGGGTGGTGGGTACAATGAGCAGTTCTTC.

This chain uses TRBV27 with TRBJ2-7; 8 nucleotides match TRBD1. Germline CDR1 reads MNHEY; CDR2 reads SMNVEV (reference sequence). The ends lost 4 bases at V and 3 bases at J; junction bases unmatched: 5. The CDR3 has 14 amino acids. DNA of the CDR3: TGTGCCAGCAGTTCCACAACAGGGGGCTACGAGCAGTACTTC. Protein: CASSSTTGGYEQYF.

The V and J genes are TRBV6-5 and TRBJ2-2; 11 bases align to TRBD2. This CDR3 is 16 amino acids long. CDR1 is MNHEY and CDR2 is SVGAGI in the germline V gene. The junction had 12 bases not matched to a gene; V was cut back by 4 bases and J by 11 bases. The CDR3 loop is CASSLMTSGMVAELFF. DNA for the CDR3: TGTGCCAGCAGTTTAATGACTAGCGGGATGGTAGCCGAGCTGTTTTTT.

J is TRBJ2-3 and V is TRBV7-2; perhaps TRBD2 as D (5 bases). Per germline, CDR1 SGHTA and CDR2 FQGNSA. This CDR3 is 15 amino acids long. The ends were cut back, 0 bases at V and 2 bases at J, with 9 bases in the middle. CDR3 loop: CASSLASRDTDTQYF. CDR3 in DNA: TGTGCCAGCAGCTTAGCATCCCGGGACACAGATACGCAGTATTTT.

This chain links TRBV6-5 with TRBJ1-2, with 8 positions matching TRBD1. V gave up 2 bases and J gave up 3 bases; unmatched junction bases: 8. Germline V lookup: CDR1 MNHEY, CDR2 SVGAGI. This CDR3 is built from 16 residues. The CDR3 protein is CASSYAGGFGDYGYTF. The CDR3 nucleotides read TGTGCCAGCAGTTACGCAGGGGGCTTCGGAGACTATGGCTACACCTTC.

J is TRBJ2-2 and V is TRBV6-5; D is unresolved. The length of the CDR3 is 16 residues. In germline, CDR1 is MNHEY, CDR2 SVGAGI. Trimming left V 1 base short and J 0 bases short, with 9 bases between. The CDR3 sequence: CASSYFSIANTGELFF. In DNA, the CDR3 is TGTGCCAGCAGTTACTTCAGTATCGCGAACACCGGGGAGCTGTTTTTT.

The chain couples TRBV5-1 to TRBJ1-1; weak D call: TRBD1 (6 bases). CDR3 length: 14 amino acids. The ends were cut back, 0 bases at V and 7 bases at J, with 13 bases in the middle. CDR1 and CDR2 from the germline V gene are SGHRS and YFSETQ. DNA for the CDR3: TGCGCCAGCAGCTTGGCGGCAGGGGCAAGTGAAGCTTTCTTT. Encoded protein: CASSLAAGASEAFF.

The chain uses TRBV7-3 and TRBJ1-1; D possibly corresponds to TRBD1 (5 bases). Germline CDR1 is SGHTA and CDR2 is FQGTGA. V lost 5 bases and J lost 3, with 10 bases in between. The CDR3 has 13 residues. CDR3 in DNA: TGTGCCAGCAGCAAAGACAGCTACACTGAAGCTTTCTTT. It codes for CASSKDSYTEAFF. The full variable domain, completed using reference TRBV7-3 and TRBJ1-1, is GAGVSQTPSNKVTEKGKYVELRCDPISGHTALYWYRQSLGQGPEFLIYFQGTGAADDSGLPNDRFFAVRPEGSVSTLKIQRTERGDSAVYLCASSKDSYTEAFFGQGTRLTVV.

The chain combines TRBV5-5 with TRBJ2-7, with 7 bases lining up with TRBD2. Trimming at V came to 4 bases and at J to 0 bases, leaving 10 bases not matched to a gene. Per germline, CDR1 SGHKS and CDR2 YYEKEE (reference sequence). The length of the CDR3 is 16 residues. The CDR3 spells CASSHHTGGGSYEQYF. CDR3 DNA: TGTGCCAGCAGCCATCATACGGGGGGAGGCTCCTACGAGCAGTACTTC. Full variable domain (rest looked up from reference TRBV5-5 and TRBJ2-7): DAGVTQSPTHLIKTRGQQVTLRCSPISGHKSVSWYQQVLGQGPQFIFQYYEKEERGRGNFPDRFSARQFPNYSSELNVNALLLGDSALYLCASSHHTGGGSYEQYFGPGTRLTVT.

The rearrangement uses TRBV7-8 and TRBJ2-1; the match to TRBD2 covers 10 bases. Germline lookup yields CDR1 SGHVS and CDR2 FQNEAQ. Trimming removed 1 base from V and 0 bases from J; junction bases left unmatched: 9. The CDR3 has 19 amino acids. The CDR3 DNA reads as TGTGCCAGCAGCTTAGTCTGGCGTATAGCGGGAGGCTCCTACAATGAGCAGTTCTTC. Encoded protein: CASSLVWRIAGGSYNEQFF. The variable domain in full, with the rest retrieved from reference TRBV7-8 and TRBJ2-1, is GAGVSQSPRYKVAKRGQDVALRCDPISGHVSLFWYQQALGQGPEFLTYFQNEAQLDKSGLPSDRFFAERPEGSVSTLKIQRTQQEDSAVYLCASSLVWRIAGGSYNEQFFGPGTRLTVL.

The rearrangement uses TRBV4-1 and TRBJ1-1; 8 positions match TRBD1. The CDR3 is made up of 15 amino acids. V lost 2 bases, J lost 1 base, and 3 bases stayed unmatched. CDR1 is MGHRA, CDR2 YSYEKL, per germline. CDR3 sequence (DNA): TGCGCCAGCAGCCAATTGGGGACAGGGAACACTGAAGCTTTCTTT. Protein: CASSQLGTGNTEAFF.

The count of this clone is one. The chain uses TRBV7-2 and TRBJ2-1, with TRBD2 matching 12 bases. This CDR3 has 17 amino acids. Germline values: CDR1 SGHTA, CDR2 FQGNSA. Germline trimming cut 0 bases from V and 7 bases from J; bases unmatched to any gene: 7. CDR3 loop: CASSLALTTSGRNEQFF. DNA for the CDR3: TGTGCCAGCAGCTTAGCCCTGACGACTAGCGGGAGAAATGAGCAGTTCTTC.

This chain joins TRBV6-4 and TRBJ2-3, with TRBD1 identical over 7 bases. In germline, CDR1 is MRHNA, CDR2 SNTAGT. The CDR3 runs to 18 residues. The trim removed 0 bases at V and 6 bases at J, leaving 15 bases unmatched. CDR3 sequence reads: CASSDSTIVGQAKDTQYF. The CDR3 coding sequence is TGTGCCAGCAGTGACTCGACGATTGTAGGACAGGCGAAGGATACGCAGTATTTT.

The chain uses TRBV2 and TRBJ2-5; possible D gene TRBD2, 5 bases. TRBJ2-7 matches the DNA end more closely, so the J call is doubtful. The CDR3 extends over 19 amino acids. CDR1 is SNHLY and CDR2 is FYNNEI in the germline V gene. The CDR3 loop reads CASSEEAERRVPRDYEQYF. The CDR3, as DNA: TGTGCCAGCAGTGAAGAGGCTGAGCGGCGGGTACCTAGGGACTACGAGCAGTACTTC.

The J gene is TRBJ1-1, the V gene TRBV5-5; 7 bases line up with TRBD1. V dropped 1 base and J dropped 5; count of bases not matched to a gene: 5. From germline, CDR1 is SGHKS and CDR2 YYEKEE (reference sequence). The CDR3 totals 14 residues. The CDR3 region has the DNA TGTGCCAGCAGCTTGAACAGGGGTATGACTGAAGCTTTCTTT. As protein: CASSLNRGMTEAFF.

The CDR3, as DNA: TGTGCCAGCAGTTTAGCGGACAACCCTGAAGCTTTCTTT. Protein sequence: CASSLADNPEAFF. The chain is built from TRBV6-5 and TRBJ1-1; D is perhaps TRBD1 (5 bases). Germline values: CDR1 MNHEY, CDR2 SVGAGI. With 4 bases removed from V and 6 bases from J, the gap between germline ends came to 12 bases. This CDR3 has 13 residues.

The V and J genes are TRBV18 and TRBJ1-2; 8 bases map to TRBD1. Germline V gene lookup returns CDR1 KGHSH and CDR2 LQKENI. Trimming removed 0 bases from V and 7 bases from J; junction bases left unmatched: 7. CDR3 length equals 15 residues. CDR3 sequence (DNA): TGTGCCAGCTCACCACCTGGGACAGGCGGGTTTGGCTACACCTTC. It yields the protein CASSPPGTGGFGYTF.

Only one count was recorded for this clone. CDR3 bases: TGTGCCATCAGTGAGTTGATAGCAGGGGTAAGCTCCTACGAGCAGTACTTC. The encoded protein is CAISELIAGVSSYEQYF. This chain uses TRBV10-3 with TRBJ2-7, with D possibly TRBD1 on 6 matching bases. The germline gives CDR1 ENHRY, CDR2 SYGVKD. V was trimmed by 1 base and J by 0 bases, leaving 16 bases between them. There are 17 residues in the CDR3.

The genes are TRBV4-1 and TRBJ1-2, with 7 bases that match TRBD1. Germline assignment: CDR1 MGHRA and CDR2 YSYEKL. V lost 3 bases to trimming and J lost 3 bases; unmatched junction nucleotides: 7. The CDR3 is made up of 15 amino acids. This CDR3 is CASSHSKTGDYGYTF. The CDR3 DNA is TGCGCCAGCAGCCATTCCAAAACAGGGGACTATGGCTACACCTTC.

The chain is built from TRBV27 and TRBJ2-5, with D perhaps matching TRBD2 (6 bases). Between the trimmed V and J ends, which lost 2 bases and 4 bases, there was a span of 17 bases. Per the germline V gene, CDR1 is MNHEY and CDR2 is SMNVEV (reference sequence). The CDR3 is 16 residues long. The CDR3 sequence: CASSLNGGMRSETQYF. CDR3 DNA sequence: TGTGCCAGCAGTTTAAATGGCGGGATGCGATCAGAGACCCAGTACTTC.

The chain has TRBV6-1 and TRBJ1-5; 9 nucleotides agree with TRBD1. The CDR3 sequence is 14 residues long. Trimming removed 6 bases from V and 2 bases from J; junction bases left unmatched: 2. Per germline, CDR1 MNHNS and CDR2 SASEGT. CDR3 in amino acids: CASRGQGGNQPQHF. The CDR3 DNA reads TGTGCCAGCAGGGGACAGGGCGGCAATCAGCCCCAGCATTTT.

The CDR3 DNA follows: TGTGCCAGCAGCCCAGGGTTGGGCTATGGCTACACCTTC. Its protein product is CASSPGLGYGYTF. This chain uses TRBV7-9 with TRBJ1-2; TRBD1 might be the D (5 bases). CDR3 size: 13 residues. Germline loops: CDR1 SEHNR, CDR2 FQNEAQ (reference sequence). The V gene lost 5 bases and the J gene lost 4 bases, with 11 bases spanning the gap.

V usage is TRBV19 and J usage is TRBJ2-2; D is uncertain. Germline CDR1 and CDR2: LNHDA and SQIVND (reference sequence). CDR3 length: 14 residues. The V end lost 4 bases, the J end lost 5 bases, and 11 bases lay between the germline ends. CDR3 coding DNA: TGTGCCAGTAGTAAACAGTCCGCTACCGGGGAGCTGTTTTTT. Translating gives CASSKQSATGELFF.

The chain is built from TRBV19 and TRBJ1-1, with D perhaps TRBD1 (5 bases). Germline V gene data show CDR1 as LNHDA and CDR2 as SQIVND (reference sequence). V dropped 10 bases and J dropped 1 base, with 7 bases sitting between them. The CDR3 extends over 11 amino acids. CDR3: CAKQENTEAFF. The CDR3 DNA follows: TGTGCCAAACAGGAGAACACTGAAGCTTTCTTT.

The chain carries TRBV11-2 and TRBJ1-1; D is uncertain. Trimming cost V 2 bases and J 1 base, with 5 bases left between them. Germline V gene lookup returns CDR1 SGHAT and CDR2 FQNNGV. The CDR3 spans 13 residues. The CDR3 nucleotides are TGTGCCAGCAGCTTACAGGAGAACACTGAAGCTTTCTTT. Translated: CASSLQENTEAFF.

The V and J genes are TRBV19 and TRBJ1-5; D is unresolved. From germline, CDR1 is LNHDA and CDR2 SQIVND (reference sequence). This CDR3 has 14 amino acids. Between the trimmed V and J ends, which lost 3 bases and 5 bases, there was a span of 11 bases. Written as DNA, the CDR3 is TGTGCCAGTAGTATCCTGACAATCGATCAGCCCCAGCATTTT. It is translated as CASSILTIDQPQHF.

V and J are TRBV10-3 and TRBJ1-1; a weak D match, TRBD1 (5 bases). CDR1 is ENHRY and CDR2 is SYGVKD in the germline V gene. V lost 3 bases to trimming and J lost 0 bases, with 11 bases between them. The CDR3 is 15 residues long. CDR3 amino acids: CAISDLGAMNTEAFF. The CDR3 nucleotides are TGTGCCATCAGTGATCTTGGGGCGATGAACACTGAAGCTTTCTTT.